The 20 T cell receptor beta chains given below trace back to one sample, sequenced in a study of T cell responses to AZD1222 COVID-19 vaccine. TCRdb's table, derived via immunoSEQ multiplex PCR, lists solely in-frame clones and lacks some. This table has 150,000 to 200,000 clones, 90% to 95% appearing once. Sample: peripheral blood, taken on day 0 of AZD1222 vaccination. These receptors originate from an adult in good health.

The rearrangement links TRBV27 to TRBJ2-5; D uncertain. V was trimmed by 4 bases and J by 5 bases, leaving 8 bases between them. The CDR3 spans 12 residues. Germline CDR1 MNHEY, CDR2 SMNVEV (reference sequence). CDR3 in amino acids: CASSSLLETQYF. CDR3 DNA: TGTGCCAGCAGTTCCCTGTTGGAGACCCAGTACTTC.

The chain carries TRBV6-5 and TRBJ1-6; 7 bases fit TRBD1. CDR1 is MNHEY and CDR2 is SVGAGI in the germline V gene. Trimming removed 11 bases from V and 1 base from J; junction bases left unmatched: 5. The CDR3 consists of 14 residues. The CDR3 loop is CAVQGQSYNSPLHF. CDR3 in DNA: TGTGCCGTACAGGGACAGTCCTATAATTCACCCCTCCACTTT.

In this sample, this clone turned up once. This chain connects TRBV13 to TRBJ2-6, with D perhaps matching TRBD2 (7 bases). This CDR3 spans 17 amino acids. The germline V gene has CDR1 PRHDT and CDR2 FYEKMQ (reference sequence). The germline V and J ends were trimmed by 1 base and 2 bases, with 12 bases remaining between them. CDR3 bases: TGTGCCAGCAGCTTAGATGCGGGGGCAACTGGGGCCAACGTCCTGACTTTC. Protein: CASSLDAGATGANVLTF.

CDR3 coding DNA: TGTGCCAGCAGCTTATTTGGGACAGGGAACGAAAAACTGTTTTTT. Protein sequence: CASSLFGTGNEKLFF. The chain uses TRBV7-9 and TRBJ1-4; TRBD1 agrees at 9 bases. The germline CDR1 and CDR2 sequences are SEHNR and FQNEAQ (reference sequence). The CDR3 is 15 residues long. V was pared by 2 bases and J by 8 bases, with 6 bases of the junction left unmatched.

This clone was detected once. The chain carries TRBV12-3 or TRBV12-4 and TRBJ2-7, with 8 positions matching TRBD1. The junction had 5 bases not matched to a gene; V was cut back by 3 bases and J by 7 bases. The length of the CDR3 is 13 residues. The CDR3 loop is CASSLGQDGEQYF. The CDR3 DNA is TGTGCCAGCAGTTTGGGACAGGACGGGGAGCAGTACTTC.

The CDR3 here is CASSPTTGFSDGYTF. The CDR3 DNA reads as TGTGCCAGCTCACCGACGACAGGGTTTTCCGATGGCTACACCTTC. The V gene is TRBV18, the J gene TRBJ1-2; 7 bases align to TRBD1. Germline values: CDR1 KGHSH, CDR2 LQKENI. V shed 3 bases, J shed 6 bases, and the junction held 10 bases outside the gene matches. The CDR3 extends over 15 amino acids.

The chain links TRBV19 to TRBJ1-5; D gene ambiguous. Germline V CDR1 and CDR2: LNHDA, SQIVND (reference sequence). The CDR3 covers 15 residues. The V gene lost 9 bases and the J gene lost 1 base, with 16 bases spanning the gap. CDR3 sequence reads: CASRVQLGSNQPQHF. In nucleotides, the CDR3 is TGTGCCAGCCGGGTCCAGCTAGGGAGCAATCAGCCCCAGCATTTT.

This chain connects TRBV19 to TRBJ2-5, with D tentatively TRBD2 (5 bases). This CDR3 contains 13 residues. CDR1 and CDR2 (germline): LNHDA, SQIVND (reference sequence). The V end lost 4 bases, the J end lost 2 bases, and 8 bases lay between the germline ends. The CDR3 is CASSNQRQETQYF. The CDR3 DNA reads TGTGCCAGTAGTAACCAGCGGCAAGAGACCCAGTACTTC.

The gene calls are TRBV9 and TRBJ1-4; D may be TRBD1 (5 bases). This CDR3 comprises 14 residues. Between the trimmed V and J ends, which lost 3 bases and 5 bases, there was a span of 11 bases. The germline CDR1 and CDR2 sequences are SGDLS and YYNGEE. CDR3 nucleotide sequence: TGTGCCAGCAGCGCCGGAGGGACGAATGAAAAACTGTTTTTT. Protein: CASSAGGTNEKLFF.

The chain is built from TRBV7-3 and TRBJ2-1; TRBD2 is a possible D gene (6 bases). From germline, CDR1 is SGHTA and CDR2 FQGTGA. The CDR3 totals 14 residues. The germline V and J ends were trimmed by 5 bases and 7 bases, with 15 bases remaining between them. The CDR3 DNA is TGTGCCAGCAGCCAGATGATGGGGGGAAATGAGCAGTTCTTC. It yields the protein CASSQMMGGNEQFF.

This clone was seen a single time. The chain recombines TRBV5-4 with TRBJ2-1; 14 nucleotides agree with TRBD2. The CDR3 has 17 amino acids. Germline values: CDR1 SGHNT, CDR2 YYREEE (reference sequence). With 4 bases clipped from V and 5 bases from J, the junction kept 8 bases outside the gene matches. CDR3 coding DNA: TGTGCCAGCAGCCTGGGGACTAGCGGGAGTTCCCACAATGAGCAGTTCTTC. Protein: CASSLGTSGSSHNEQFF.

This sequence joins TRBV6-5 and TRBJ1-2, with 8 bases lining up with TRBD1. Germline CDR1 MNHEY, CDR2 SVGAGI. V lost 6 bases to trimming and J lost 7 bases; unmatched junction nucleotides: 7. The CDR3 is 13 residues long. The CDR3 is CASRPLDRGGYTF. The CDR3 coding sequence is TGTGCCAGCAGGCCACTCGACAGGGGTGGCTACACCTTC.

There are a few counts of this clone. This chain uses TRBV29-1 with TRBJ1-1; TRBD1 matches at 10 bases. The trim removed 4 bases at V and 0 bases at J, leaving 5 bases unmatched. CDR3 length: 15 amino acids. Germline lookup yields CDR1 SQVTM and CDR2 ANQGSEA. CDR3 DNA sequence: TGCAGCGTTGGGGACAGGGGTTACATGAACACTGAAGCTTTCTTT. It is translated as CSVGDRGYMNTEAFF. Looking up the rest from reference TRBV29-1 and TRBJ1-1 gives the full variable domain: SAVISQKPSRDICQRGTSLTIQCQVDSQVTMMFWYRQQPGQSLTLIATANQGSEATYESGFVIDKFPISRPNLTFSTLTVSNMSPEDSSIYLCSVGDRGYMNTEAFFGQGTRLTVV.

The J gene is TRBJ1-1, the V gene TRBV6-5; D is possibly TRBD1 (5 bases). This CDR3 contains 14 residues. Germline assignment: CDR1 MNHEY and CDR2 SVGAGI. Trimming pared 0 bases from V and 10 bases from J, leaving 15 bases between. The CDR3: CASSYSSGGDVAFF. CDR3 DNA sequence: TGTGCCAGCAGTTACTCGTCTGGGGGGGATGTAGCTTTCTTT.

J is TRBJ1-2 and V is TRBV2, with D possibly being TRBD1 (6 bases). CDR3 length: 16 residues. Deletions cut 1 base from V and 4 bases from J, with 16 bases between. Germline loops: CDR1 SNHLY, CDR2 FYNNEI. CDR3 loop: CASSEGRGHKVYGYTF. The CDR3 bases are TGTGCCAGCAGTGAAGGCAGGGGACATAAAGTCTATGGCTACACCTTC.

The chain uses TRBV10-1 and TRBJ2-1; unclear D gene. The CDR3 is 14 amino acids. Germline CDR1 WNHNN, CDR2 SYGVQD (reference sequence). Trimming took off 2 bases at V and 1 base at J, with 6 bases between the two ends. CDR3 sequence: CASSEDGSYNEQFF. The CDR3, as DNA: TGCGCCAGCAGTGAGGACGGTTCCTACAATGAGCAGTTCTTC.

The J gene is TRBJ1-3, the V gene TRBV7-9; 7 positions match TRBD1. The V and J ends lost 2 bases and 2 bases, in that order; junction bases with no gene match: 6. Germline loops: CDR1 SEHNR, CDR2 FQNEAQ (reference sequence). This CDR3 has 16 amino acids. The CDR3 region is CASSLLTGSAGNTIYF. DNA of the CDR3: TGTGCCAGCAGCTTATTGACAGGGTCGGCTGGAAACACCATATATTTT.

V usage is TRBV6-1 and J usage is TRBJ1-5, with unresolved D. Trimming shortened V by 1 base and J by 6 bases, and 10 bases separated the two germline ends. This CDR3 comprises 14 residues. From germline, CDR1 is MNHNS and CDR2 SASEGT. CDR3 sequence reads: CASSEGWAGQPQHF. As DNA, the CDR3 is TGTGCCAGCAGTGAAGGGTGGGCGGGTCAGCCCCAGCATTTT.

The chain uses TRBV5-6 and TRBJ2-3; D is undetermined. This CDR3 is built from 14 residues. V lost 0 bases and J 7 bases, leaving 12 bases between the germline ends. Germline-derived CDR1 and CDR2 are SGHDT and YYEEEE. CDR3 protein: CASSLDQGRYTQYF. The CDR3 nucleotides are TGTGCCAGCAGCTTGGATCAAGGACGATATACGCAGTATTTT.

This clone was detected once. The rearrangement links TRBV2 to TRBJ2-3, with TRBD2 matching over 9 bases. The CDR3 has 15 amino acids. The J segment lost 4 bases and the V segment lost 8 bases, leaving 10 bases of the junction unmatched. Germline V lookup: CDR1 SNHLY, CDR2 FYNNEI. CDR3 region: CASGAGGSGADTQYF. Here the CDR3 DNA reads TGTGCCAGCGGAGCGGGGGGCTCCGGCGCAGATACGCAGTATTTT. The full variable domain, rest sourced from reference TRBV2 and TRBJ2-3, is EPEVTQTPSHQVTQMGQEVILRCVPISNHLYFYWYRQILGQKVEFLVSFYNNEISEKSEIFDDQFSVERPDGSNFTLKIRSTKLEDSAMYFCASGAGGSGADTQYFGPGTRLTVL.